The 17 T cell receptor beta chains below were found in one sample sequenced in a study of beta chain features in type 1 diabetes. Every bit of the isolated RNA underwent reverse transcription, so sequencing read expressed TCRB transcripts. The repertoire was sequenced with immunoSEQ multiplex PCR; TCRdb's copy has only in-frame clones and lacks some. The table records approximately 340,000 clones, about 15% of them present only once. The specimen sequenced was naive CD4+ T cells from blood. These receptors all come from a woman between 18 and 30 years old in good health.

V usage is TRBV5-4 and J usage is TRBJ2-1; D is possibly TRBD2 (5 bases). Deletions cut 0 bases from V and 0 bases from J, with 7 bases between. The germline V gene encodes CDR1 SGHNT and CDR2 YYREEE (reference sequence). This CDR3 contains 15 residues. CDR3 nucleotides: TGTGCCAGCAGCTTGGAAAGCGGCTCCTACAATGAGCAGTTCTTC. Its protein product is CASSLESGSYNEQFF.

The V gene is TRBV11-2, the J gene TRBJ1-1; D unresolved. Per germline, CDR1 SGHAT and CDR2 FQNNGV. The V and J ends lost 2 bases and 8 bases respectively, with 12 bases between them. The length of the CDR3 is 13 residues. The CDR3 loop reads CASSLIRGEEAFF. CDR3 nucleotide sequence: TGTGCCAGCAGCTTAATTCGAGGAGAAGAAGCTTTCTTT. The variable domain in full, with the rest retrieved from reference TRBV11-2 and TRBJ1-1, is EAGVAQSPRYKIIEKRQSVAFWCNPISGHATLYWYQQILGQGPKLLIQFQNNGVVDDSQLPKDRFSAERLKGVDSTLKIQPAKLEDSAVYLCASSLIRGEEAFFGQGTRLTVV.

This clone was counted a few times. This chain uses TRBV28 with TRBJ2-3, with 8 bases fitting TRBD1. The CDR3 spans 15 residues. CDR1 MDHEN and CDR2 SYDVKM come from the germline V gene. V gave up 5 bases and J gave up 6 bases; unmatched junction bases: 10. The CDR3 here is CASSQGARGLDTQYF. In DNA, the CDR3 is TGTGCCAGCAGTCAGGGGGCGCGAGGGCTCGATACGCAGTATTTT.

The chain couples TRBV6-6 to TRBJ2-7; TRBD2 agrees at 8 bases. The ends lost 5 bases at V and 3 bases at J; junction bases unmatched: 0. The CDR3 runs 12 residues. Germline CDR1 MNHNY, CDR2 SVGAGI (reference sequence). The DNA for the CDR3 is TGTGCCAGCAGTAGCGGGAGCTACGAGCAGTACTTC. It specifies CASSSGSYEQYF.

A few counts support this clone. The chain recombines TRBV7-9 with TRBJ2-2; 9 bases match TRBD2. With V trimmed by 2 bases and J by 0 bases, 4 bases remained unmatched. Germline CDR1 SEHNR, CDR2 FQNEAQ (reference sequence). CDR3 length: 17 amino acids. The CDR3 DNA sequence: TGTGCCAGCAGCTTACTAGCGGGAAGTCCGAACACCGGGGAGCTGTTTTTT. As protein: CASSLLAGSPNTGELFF.

This clone has a handful of counts. The genes are TRBV28 and TRBJ2-7, with 7 nucleotides matching TRBD2. V trimming: 3 bases; J trimming: 7 bases; junction bases outside the gene matches: 9. The CDR3 runs to 14 residues. Germline V CDR1 and CDR2: MDHEN, SYDVKM. In DNA form, the CDR3 reads TGTGCCAGCAGTTTGGGCGGGAGCTTAGGAGAGCAGTACTTC. Translated, it gives CASSLGGSLGEQYF.

This clone has more than one count but fewer than ten. The rearrangement links TRBV23-1 to TRBJ2-7, with D tentatively TRBD1 (6 bases). TRBV23-1 is marked as an open reading frame, function uncertain. Trimming took 3 bases from V and 5 from J, leaving 17 bases between them. The CDR3 has 15 amino acids. CDR3 sequence (DNA): TGCGCCAGCAGTCACCGACAGGCGGGCATTCACGAGCAGTACTTC. Protein sequence: CASSHRQAGIHEQYF.

This clone occurred a few times. The chain has TRBV29-1 and TRBJ2-7, with 9 bases lining up with TRBD2. CDR1 and CDR2 (germline): SQVTM, ANQGSEA. The V segment lost 3 bases and the J segment 6 bases; nucleotides outside the gene matches: 9. This CDR3 is 14 amino acids long. The CDR3 nucleotides are TGCAGCGTTGATAGCGTAGCGGGAGAAAGCGAGCAGTACTTC. This translates into CSVDSVAGESEQYF.

This chain connects TRBV7-2 to TRBJ2-7; possible D gene TRBD1, 6 bases. Germline V gene sequence: CDR1 SGHTA, CDR2 FQGNSA. V was clipped by 5 bases and J by 7 bases, with 21 bases between them. This CDR3 is built from 15 residues. CDR3 sequence: CASSLIGTRTWEQYF. The CDR3 DNA sequence: TGTGCCAGCAGCCTAATCGGGACACGGACGTGGGAGCAGTACTTC.

The gene calls are TRBV29-1 and TRBJ2-4; 10 nucleotides agree with TRBD1. The CDR3 runs to 12 residues. Germline V CDR1 and CDR2: SQVTM, ANQGSEA. V shed 6 bases and J 5 bases; nucleotides not matched to a gene: 1. The CDR3 loop is CSVGQGENIQYF. DNA of the CDR3: TGCAGCGTCGGACAGGGGGAAAACATTCAGTACTTC. Full variable domain (rest looked up from reference TRBV29-1 and TRBJ2-4): SAVISQKPSRDICQRGTSLTIQCQVDSQVTMMFWYRQQPGQSLTLIATANQGSEATYESGFVIDKFPISRPNLTFSTLTVSNMSPEDSSIYLCSVGQGENIQYFGAGTRLSVL.

The genes are TRBV29-1 and TRBJ1-4; D gene unclear. The germline V gene has CDR1 SQVTM and CDR2 ANQGSEA. V was trimmed by 7 bases and J by 0 bases, leaving 9 bases between them. The CDR3 is 13 amino acids. The CDR3 nucleotides are TGCAGCGCCTTTGTTGCAACTAATGAAAAACTGTTTTTT. Translation gives CSAFVATNEKLFF.

This chain connects TRBV6-4 to TRBJ2-6, with 8 bases identical to TRBD1. Trimming removed 6 bases from V and 0 bases from J; junction bases left unmatched: 7. The germline V gene encodes CDR1 MRHNA and CDR2 SNTAGT. The CDR3 has 17 residues. The CDR3 DNA is TGTGCCAGCAGCCGAGACAGGGGCAACTCTGGGGCCAACGTCCTGACTTTC. It specifies CASSRDRGNSGANVLTF.

This clone was picked up a small number of times. V usage is TRBV30 and J usage is TRBJ1-4; D uncertain. Trimming pared 0 bases from V and 7 bases from J, leaving 12 bases between. This CDR3 has 14 amino acids. Germline V gene sequence: CDR1 GTSNPN, CDR2 SVGIG (reference sequence). CDR3 protein: CAWSVRARIEKLFF. CDR3 bases: TGTGCCTGGAGTGTAAGAGCCAGGATTGAAAAACTGTTTTTT.

This clone was observed a handful of times. This sequence joins TRBV27 and TRBJ1-5; TRBD1 agrees at 7 bases. Trimming at V came to 6 bases and at J to 4 bases, leaving 6 bases not matched to a gene. CDR3 length: 14 residues. CDR1 is MNHEY and CDR2 is SMNVEV in the germline V gene (reference sequence). DNA of the CDR3: TGTGCCAGCAGCCAACAGGGGTCTAATCAGCCCCAGCATTTT. Translated, it gives CASSQQGSNQPQHF.

The chain joins TRBV11-2 to TRBJ2-7; D is uncertain. The CDR3 spans 13 residues. V lost 0 bases to trimming and J lost 0 bases, with 3 bases between them. CDR1 is SGHAT and CDR2 is FQNNGV in the germline V gene. The CDR3 loop is CASSLDNSYEQYF. CDR3 nucleotides: TGTGCCAGCAGCTTAGACAACTCCTACGAGCAGTACTTC.

This clone was seen only a few times. The V call is TRBV2, the J call TRBJ2-5, with 9 bases matching TRBD2. V lost 7 bases to trimming and J lost 5 bases; unmatched junction nucleotides: 17. Looked up from germline, CDR1 is SNHLY and CDR2 is FYNNEI. This CDR3 is 17 amino acids long. This chain's CDR3 is CASTGGRGSGSIETQYF. The CDR3 DNA is TGTGCCAGCACCGGGGGGAGAGGTAGCGGGAGCATCGAGACCCAGTACTTC.

Here the CDR3 DNA reads TGTGCCAGCAGCCCAAGAAGGACTAGCGGCTCAGATACGCAGTATTTT. Its translation is CASSPRRTSGSDTQYF. The chain joins TRBV9 to TRBJ2-3; 10 nucleotides line up with TRBD2. Germline V gene sequence: CDR1 SGDLS, CDR2 YYNGEE. This CDR3 spans 16 amino acids. V dropped 4 bases and J dropped 4; count of bases not matched to a gene: 9.